These 32 T cell receptor beta chains came from one sample sequenced in a study of breast tumors, draining lymph nodes, adjacent tissues. Breast cancer patients provided tissue from their axillary draining lymph nodes. From the multiplex PCR reads, TCRdb called clonotypes with MiXCR, one entry per CDR3 protein. The repertoire holds 150,000 to 200,000 distinct CDR3 sequences, 25% to 40% seen once, with about 4.1% in the top ten. Source material: axillary lymph node tissue. Receptors originate from a female donor with breast cancer. Some clones in this sample may be carry-over from other donors' samples.

This clonotype has a count of ten or more. The chain has TRBV12-3 or TRBV12-4 and TRBJ1-2; no clear D gene. V lost 5 bases to trimming and J lost 2 bases, with 9 bases between them. The CDR3 is made up of 13 amino acids. CDR3 nucleotide sequence: TGTGCCAGCAGTCCGGGCAACAACTATGGCTACACCTTC. Translated, it gives CASSPGNNYGYTF.

This clonotype was counted at least ten times. The chain links TRBV2 to TRBJ2-7; TRBD1 or TRBD2 may be the D gene (5 bases each). V lost 6 bases to trimming and J lost 4 bases, with 10 bases between them. The CDR3 runs to 12 residues. Germline V gene data show CDR1 as SNHLY and CDR2 as FYNNEI. CDR3 protein: CASRPGRYEQYF. CDR3 nucleotides: TGTGCCAGCAGACCGGGACGGTACGAGCAGTACTTC.

The chain carries TRBV7-2 and TRBJ2-1; 7 bases fit TRBD1. CDR3 length: 16 residues. Germline lookup yields CDR1 SGHTA and CDR2 FQGNSA. V shed 5 bases, J shed 4 bases, and the junction held 11 bases outside the gene matches. Here the CDR3 DNA reads TGTGCCAGCAGCGTTTCCGGGACAGAGTATTACAATGAGCAGTTCTTC. It encodes CASSVSGTEYYNEQFF.

About this clonotype: A read error may account for a junction end that differs from germline. V usage is TRBV3-1 and J usage is TRBJ2-1, with D hard to call. Germline assignment: CDR1 LGHDT and CDR2 YNNKEL (reference sequence). CDR3 length: 14 amino acids. CDR3 DNA: TGTACCAGCAGTCTCAGCTGGGCTTCTATAGAGCAGTTCTTC. It encodes CTSSLSWASIEQFF.

This clonotype came up many times. CDR3 sequence reads: CASSLGWQDSPLHF. The CDR3 DNA sequence: TGTGCCAGCAGCTTAGGGTGGCAGGATTCACCCCTCCACTTT. This chain links TRBV11-1 with TRBJ1-6; no clear D gene. The germline CDR1 and CDR2 sequences are SGHAT and FQDESV (reference sequence). The V and J ends lost 1 base and 8 bases respectively, with 9 bases between them. This CDR3 spans 14 amino acids.

The chain carries TRBV7-2 and TRBJ1-6; TRBD1 might be the D (5 bases). Germline V lookup: CDR1 SGHTA, CDR2 FQGNSA. The CDR3 runs to 14 residues. Trimming shortened V by 6 bases and J by 7 bases, and 13 bases separated the two germline ends. The CDR3 protein is CASREQAGNSPLHF. CDR3 coding DNA: TGTGCCAGCAGGGAGCAGGCAGGGAATTCACCCCTCCACTTT.

The sample holds many counts of this clonotype. This chain uses TRBV6-5 with TRBJ2-3; TRBD1 agrees at 7 bases. The V gene end was trimmed by 6 bases and the J gene end by 5 bases; junction bases not matched to a gene: 17. This CDR3 is built from 17 residues. The germline V gene encodes CDR1 MNHEY and CDR2 SVGAGI. The CDR3, as DNA: TGTGCCAGCAGCTATTCTCGTCTAGGGGGCGGCGGAGATACGCAGTATTTT. It yields the protein CASSYSRLGGGGDTQYF.

This clonotype was detected a few times. A read error is possible here, since a much larger clone lies one base away. The rearrangement links TRBV20-1 to TRBJ2-5; D call uncertain. V lost 0 bases and J lost 7, with 15 bases in between. The CDR3 has 14 amino acids. From germline, CDR1 is DFQATT and CDR2 SNEGSKA (reference sequence). The DNA for the CDR3 is TGCAGTGCTAGAGATGTCGGATTAAAAGCGACCCAGTACTTC. This codes for CSARDVGLKATQYF.

This CDR3 reads CASSYTSGVTEAFF. Written as DNA, the CDR3 is TGTGCCAGCAGTTATACTAGTGGTGTGACTGAAGCTTTCTTT. The chain carries TRBV27 and TRBJ1-1; no clear D. The CDR3 is 14 residues long. V dropped 4 bases and J dropped 5 bases, with 14 bases sitting between them. Germline CDR1 is MNHEY and CDR2 is SMNVEV (reference sequence).

Regarding this clonotype: As the CDR3 is not closed by the conserved phenylalanine or tryptophan, this likely results from a read error. The chain combines TRBV9 with TRBJ2-1, with D unresolved. The CDR3 has 13 residues. The germline CDR1 and CDR2 sequences are SGDLS and YYNGEE. Trimming stripped 0 bases from V and 7 bases from J, with 8 bases between. CDR3 DNA sequence: TGTGCCAGCAGCGTAGGTCAGTATAATGAGCAGTTCTCC. Protein sequence: CASSVGQYNEQFS.

Ten or more counts support this clonotype. The CDR3 region is CASSPGGIQDTQYF. The CDR3 DNA is TGTGCCAGCAGCCCCGGAGGCATCCAAGATACGCAGTATTTT. The gene calls are TRBV5-6 and TRBJ2-3, with D perhaps TRBD2 (5 bases). The CDR3 is 14 amino acids. Germline V gives CDR1 SGHDT, CDR2 YYEEEE. Trimming shortened V by 4 bases and J by 5 bases, and 14 bases separated the two germline ends.

This clonotype was seen many times. The V gene is TRBV11-1, the J gene TRBJ2-2, with 9 bases identical to TRBD1. This CDR3 is built from 15 residues. Per the germline V gene, CDR1 is SGHAT and CDR2 is FQDESV (reference sequence). V gave up 4 bases and J gave up 2 bases; unmatched junction bases: 2. The CDR3 nucleotides read TGTGCCAGCAGCTGGACAGGGGTAAACACCGGGGAGCTGTTTTTT. Protein sequence: CASSWTGVNTGELFF.

This clonotype has a count of ten or more. This chain joins TRBV12-3 or TRBV12-4 and TRBJ2-3, with 8 bases fitting TRBD2. The CDR3 is made up of 16 amino acids. J gave up 4 bases and V 3 bases, and 9 bases lay outside the gene matches. CDR3: CASSFGAGGVSDTQYF. DNA of the CDR3: TGTGCCAGCAGTTTCGGGGCGGGGGGCGTTTCAGATACGCAGTATTTT.

About this clonotype itself: One end of the junction varies from germline; a read error may be responsible. In nucleotides, the CDR3 is TGTGCCAGCAGCTTAGAAAGTTCTGGCTCCTACGAGCAGCACTTC. Amino acid sequence: CASSLESSGSYEQHF. The chain links TRBV7-9 to TRBJ2-7, with no clear D. The CDR3 length is 15 residues. Germline V gene lookup returns CDR1 SEHNR and CDR2 FQNEAQ (reference sequence).

A remark on this clonotype: A read error may be the cause here, since a much bigger clone is one base away. V and J are TRBV5-6 and TRBJ2-1; D unresolved. The CDR3 runs 15 residues. V was pared by 2 bases and J by 1 base, with 10 bases between. The germline V gene has CDR1 SGHDT and CDR2 YYEEEE. The DNA of the CDR3 is TGTGCCAGCAGCTTTCCCTCAACGTCCTACAATGAGCAGTTCTTC. Its protein is CASSFPSTSYNEQFF.

This clonotype was seen ten or more times. The V and J genes are TRBV5-1 and TRBJ1-2, with 9 bases aligning to TRBD1. J lost 5 bases, V lost 0 bases, and 2 bases had no gene match. CDR3 length equals 14 residues. Germline loops: CDR1 SGHRS, CDR2 YFSETQ. For the CDR3, the DNA is TGCGCCAGCAGCTTGGGACAGGGGGTATATGGCTACACCTTC. Protein product: CASSLGQGVYGYTF.

This clonotype was counted at least ten times. The V gene is TRBV2, the J gene TRBJ2-6; D remains ambiguous. Trimming removed 5 bases at V and 2 bases at J, with 10 bases between. The CDR3 has 15 amino acids. Germline-derived CDR1 and CDR2 are SNHLY and FYNNEI. The CDR3 region is CASSPTMAGANVLTF. The CDR3 DNA is TGTGCCAGCAGTCCGACAATGGCTGGGGCCAACGTCCTGACTTTC.

This rearrangement joins TRBV6-2 or TRBV6-3 to TRBJ1-2, with no clear D. There are 13 residues in the CDR3. Looked up from germline, CDR1 is MNHEY and CDR2 is SVGEGT. V gave up 8 bases and J gave up 4 bases, with 14 bases separating them. The CDR3, as DNA: TGTGCCAGCGGTCACTCCGAGATCTATGGCTACACCTTC. Translating it yields CASGHSEIYGYTF.

The chain employs TRBV11-2 and TRBJ2-5; TRBD2 matches at 7 bases. From germline, CDR1 is SGHAT and CDR2 FQNNGV. This CDR3 spans 16 amino acids. With V trimmed by 1 base and J by 4 bases, 9 bases remained unmatched. The CDR3 bases are TGTGCCAGCAGCTTAGGCAGTGCGGGAGAGTCAGAGACCCAGTACTTC. Translating gives CASSLGSAGESETQYF.

As to this clonotype: It may be a read error: a sequence one base away is much more abundant. This chain joins TRBV5-5 and TRBJ1-2, with D possibly being TRBD1 (5 bases). Trimming took off 3 bases at V and 3 bases at J, with 15 bases between the two ends. In germline, CDR1 is SGHKS, CDR2 YYEKEE (reference sequence). This CDR3 has 15 amino acids. In DNA, the CDR3 is TGTGCCAGCAGCTCCCACATTTCGGGGGACTATGGCTACACCTTC. Its translation is CASSSHISGDYGYTF. The whole variable domain, remainder taken from reference TRBV5-5 and TRBJ1-2, is DAGVTQSPTHLIKTRGQQVTLRCSPISGHKSVSWYQQVLGQGPQFIFQYYEKEERGRGNFPDRFSARQFPNYSSELNVNALLLGDSALYLCASSSHISGDYGYTFGSGTRLTVV.

With regard to this clonotype: The junction departs from the called germline gene at one end, perhaps through a read error. V gene TRBV7-6 combines with J gene TRBJ2-3, with no clear D. The germline V gene has CDR1 SGHVS and CDR2 FNYEAQ. CDR3 length equals 15 residues. CDR3 amino acids: CASSTLAFSTDTQSF. CDR3 in DNA: TGTGCCAGCAGCACCTTGGCGTTTAGCACAGATACGCAGTCTTTT.

This clonotype was counted many times. The chain employs TRBV27 and TRBJ2-1; TRBD2 aligns across 7 bases. V dropped 5 bases and J dropped 7; count of bases not matched to a gene: 8. The germline V gene encodes CDR1 MNHEY and CDR2 SMNVEV (reference sequence). This CDR3 comprises 14 residues. The CDR3 sequence is CASSRPGRKNEQFF. CDR3 nucleotide sequence: TGTGCCAGCAGTCGCCCCGGGAGGAAAAATGAGCAGTTCTTC.

Many counts were recorded for this clonotype. The rearrangement links TRBV5-8 to TRBJ1-4; D unresolved. This CDR3 spans 16 amino acids. V gave up 1 base and J gave up 1 base, with 11 bases separating them. Per germline, CDR1 SGHTS and CDR2 YDEGEE. CDR3 coding DNA: TGTGCCAGCAGCTTGTTTCACGGCAGAACTAATGAAAAACTGTTTTTT. It translates to CASSLFHGRTNEKLFF.

Ten or more counts support this clonotype. The V call is TRBV2, the J call TRBJ2-1; D possibly corresponds to TRBD1 (6 bases). Trimming took off 4 bases at V and 5 bases at J, with 12 bases between the two ends. Germline assignment: CDR1 SNHLY and CDR2 FYNNEI. CDR3 length: 14 amino acids. The CDR3 region is CASSGTEVNNEQFF. The CDR3 bases are TGTGCCAGCAGTGGGACAGAAGTAAACAATGAGCAGTTCTTC.

This clonotype was recorded at least ten times. The rearrangement links TRBV5-5 to TRBJ2-7, with 10 bases that match TRBD2. Looked up from germline, CDR1 is SGHKS and CDR2 is YYEKEE (reference sequence). This CDR3 has 15 amino acids. The trim removed 4 bases at V and 4 bases at J, leaving 8 bases unmatched. DNA for the CDR3: TGTGCCAGCAGCCCCCTGGCTAGCGGGAGATACGAGCAGTACTTC. This encodes CASSPLASGRYEQYF.

This clonotype was observed at least ten times. J is TRBJ2-6 and V is TRBV4-1, with D hard to call. The germline V gene encodes CDR1 MGHRA and CDR2 YSYEKL. The CDR3 totals 17 residues. The ends were cut back, 0 bases at V and 4 bases at J, with 13 bases in the middle. CDR3: CASSQEGSRFGANVLTF. The CDR3 DNA is TGCGCCAGCAGCCAAGAGGGTAGTCGATTCGGGGCCAACGTCCTGACTTTC.

In its sample, this clonotype was seen many times. At one end, the junction sequence differs from germline, possibly due to a read error. The chain is built from TRBV5-1 and TRBJ2-5; D ambiguous. This CDR3 spans 14 amino acids. The germline gives CDR1 SGHRS, CDR2 YFSETQ. CDR3 protein: CASSLEVAQDTQYF. The CDR3 DNA reads as TGCGCCAGCAGCTTGGAAGTAGCCCAAGACACCCAGTACTTC.

The V gene is TRBV7-9, the J gene TRBJ2-7, with TRBD1 as a possible D gene (5 bases). The germline CDR1 and CDR2 sequences are SEHNR and FQNEAQ (reference sequence). CDR3 length: 15 amino acids. With 1 base removed from V and 0 bases from J, the gap between germline ends came to 10 bases. The CDR3 coding sequence is TGTGCCAGCAGCTTAGGAGGACACAACTCCTACGAGCAGTACTTC. Translation: CASSLGGHNSYEQYF.

This sequence joins TRBV20-1 and TRBJ2-1, with TRBD2 matching over 10 bases. There are 14 residues in the CDR3. Germline trimming cut 4 bases from V and 3 bases from J; bases unmatched to any gene: 3. Per the germline V gene, CDR1 is DFQATT and CDR2 is SNEGSKA (reference sequence). The CDR3 reads CSAISGRNYNEQFF. The CDR3 DNA follows: TGCAGTGCTATTAGCGGGAGGAACTACAATGAGCAGTTCTTC.

Many counts were recorded for this clonotype. The chain uses TRBV7-9 and TRBJ2-3, with D perhaps matching TRBD2 (6 bases). The CDR3 has 14 residues. Germline values: CDR1 SEHNR, CDR2 FQNEAQ (reference sequence). The ends were cut back, 1 base at V and 7 bases at J, with 12 bases in the middle. The CDR3 region is CASSLGGVTNTQYF. DNA of the CDR3: TGTGCCAGCAGCTTAGGGGGGGTCACCAATACGCAGTATTTT.

The rearrangement joins TRBV11-3 to TRBJ2-5; 9 bases are a match to TRBD1. V lost 5 bases, J lost 4 bases, and 14 bases stayed unmatched. Germline-derived CDR1 and CDR2 are SGHNT and YENEEA. There are 17 residues in the CDR3. The CDR3 DNA reads TGTGCCAGCAGCCTAGGGGACAGGGTCGGACAAGGAGAGACCCAGTACTTC. Translated: CASSLGDRVGQGETQYF.

This clonotype occurred many times. The V and J genes are TRBV30 and TRBJ1-2, with a possible D match to TRBD1 (5 bases). The V gene's germline CDR1 is GTSNPN and CDR2 SVGIG (reference sequence). Trimming left V 3 bases short and J 7 bases short, with 15 bases between. The CDR3 covers 13 residues. Here the CDR3 DNA reads TGTGCCTGGAGCGGGGCCCTACTCCGTGGCTACACCTTC. Protein sequence: CAWSGALLRGYTF.